The 25 T cell receptor beta chains listed next were all sequenced from one sample in a study of blood T cells in healthy people across ages (dated by TCRdb to about 2015). The library was made by 5' RACE. This sample was sequenced with an Illumina HiSeq 2500. A second PCR of roughly 7 to 12 cycles was performed with a sample-barcoded 5' primer and a J-beta primer mix. TCRdb trimmed public reads at Q25 via fastp, called clones via MiXCR and kept in-frame beta chains. Rows with one shared CDR3 protein collapse into an entry with the most common genes and DNA. The sample profile shows about 720,000 distinct CDR3 sequences; 22% of them were found once. Jointly, the top ten make up 20% to 25% of the sample. Sequenced material: blood. The receptors shown here come from a man in his sixties or seventies in good health.

V usage is TRBV20-1 and J usage is TRBJ1-5; D unclear. Trimming stripped 0 bases from V and 4 bases from J, with 7 bases between. Per the germline V gene, CDR1 is DFQATT and CDR2 is SNEGSKA (reference sequence). CDR3 length: 13 amino acids. As DNA, the CDR3 is TGCAGTGCTAGAGATCCAGAAAATCAGCCCCAGCATTTT. Protein sequence: CSARDPENQPQHF.

This clonotype was seen a handful of times. The chain recombines TRBV18 with TRBJ2-2; D ambiguous. CDR1 is KGHSH and CDR2 is LQKENI in the germline V gene. Trimming removed 2 bases from V and 6 bases from J, with 4 bases in between. The CDR3 totals 12 residues. CDR3 residues: CASSPISGELFF. CDR3 nucleotide sequence: TGTGCCAGCTCACCAATCTCCGGGGAGCTGTTTTTT.

The chain recombines TRBV7-2 with TRBJ1-1; D gene unclear. The CDR3 covers 15 residues. Germline CDR1 SGHTA, CDR2 FQGNSA. Trimming left V 1 base short and J 0 bases short, with 9 bases between. CDR3 residues: CASSLVALLNTEAFF. CDR3 DNA sequence: TGTGCCAGCAGCTTAGTGGCTCTCCTGAACACTGAAGCTTTCTTT.

The chain combines TRBV7-9 with TRBJ1-2; tentative D call: TRBD1 (6 bases). Germline CDR1 is SEHNR and CDR2 is FQNEAQ (reference sequence). The CDR3 contains 15 residues. The germline V and J ends were trimmed by 5 bases and 4 bases, with 17 bases remaining between them. The CDR3 spells CASSPVTGNRYGYTF. DNA for the CDR3: TGTGCCAGCAGCCCAGTCACAGGGAACCGCTATGGCTACACCTTC.

There are a few counts of this clonotype. This chain joins TRBV29-1 and TRBJ2-2; D unresolved. The germline V gene has CDR1 SQVTM and CDR2 ANQGSEA. There are 14 residues in the CDR3. V gave up 2 bases and J gave up 3 bases, with 10 bases separating them. The CDR3 protein is CSVERQADTGELFF. The CDR3 region has the DNA TGCAGCGTTGAACGCCAGGCGGACACCGGGGAGCTGTTTTTT.

The V and J genes are TRBV30 and TRBJ2-1; 8 bases align to TRBD1. Germline CDR1 GTSNPN, CDR2 SVGIG (reference sequence). CDR3 length: 16 amino acids. Trimming took 3 bases from V and 4 from J; bases not matched to a gene: 11. The CDR3 reads CAWRGQVLAGYNEQFF. CDR3 DNA: TGTGCCTGGAGGGGACAGGTCCTTGCGGGTTACAATGAGCAGTTCTTC.

The J gene is TRBJ2-7, the V gene TRBV6-4; 10 bases agree with TRBD2. V dropped 3 bases and J dropped 2; count of bases not matched to a gene: 1. CDR1 MRHNA and CDR2 SNTAGT come from the germline V gene. CDR3 length: 14 amino acids. As DNA, the CDR3 is TGTGCCAGCAGTGAAGGGACTAGCGCCTACGAGCAGTACTTC. Protein: CASSEGTSAYEQYF.

The rearrangement joins TRBV7-8 to TRBJ2-7; D remains unclear. Germline V CDR1 and CDR2: SGHVS, FQNEAQ. The CDR3 runs to 11 residues. Trimming removed 5 bases from V and 9 bases from J, with 11 bases in between. The CDR3 region has the DNA TGTGCCAGCAGCGCCTCCCTGGGGCAGTACTTC. This gives the protein CASSASLGQYF.

The V gene is TRBV4-1, the J gene TRBJ2-5; 14 bases align to TRBD2. V was clipped by 1 base and J by 3 bases; unmatched bases: 4. Per the germline V gene, CDR1 is MGHRA and CDR2 is YSYEKL. The CDR3 runs to 17 residues. CDR3 nucleotide sequence: TGCGCCAGCAGCCAAGGTCCGGGACTAGCGGGAGAAGAGACCCAGTACTTC. Translated: CASSQGPGLAGEETQYF.

This clonotype appeared a few times. The chain has TRBV7-6 and TRBJ2-3; 9 bases fit TRBD2. The CDR3 covers 16 residues. Trimming cost V 5 bases and J 1 base; bases outside gene matches: 7. Germline V gene lookup returns CDR1 SGHVS and CDR2 FNYEAQ. The CDR3 reads CASSRIIAGGTDTQYF. The CDR3 DNA is TGTGCCAGCAGCCGGATTATAGCGGGGGGCACAGATACGCAGTATTTT.

Many counts were recorded for this clonotype. J is TRBJ2-2 and V is TRBV6-1; 10 bases align to TRBD2. Germline CDR1 and CDR2: MNHNS and SASEGT. The CDR3 loop spans 15 amino acids. Trimming removed 8 bases from V and 6 bases from J; junction bases left unmatched: 9. DNA of the CDR3: TGTGCCAGCTACCTAGCGGGAGCCGTGGCCGGGGAGCTGTTTTTT. This encodes CASYLAGAVAGELFF.

This clonotype came up a few times. The chain employs TRBV7-8 and TRBJ1-2, with D possibly TRBD1 on 5 matching bases. Trimming took off 2 bases at V and 6 bases at J, with 10 bases between the two ends. Germline lookup yields CDR1 SGHVS and CDR2 FQNEAQ. The CDR3 covers 13 residues. The CDR3 sequence: CASSLSRGDGYTF. The CDR3 nucleotides read TGTGCCAGCAGCTTATCCCGGGGGGATGGCTACACCTTC.

The V gene is TRBV7-9, the J gene TRBJ2-2, with D perhaps TRBD2 (5 bases). Trimming pared 3 bases from V and 0 bases from J, leaving 8 bases between. The CDR3 extends over 15 amino acids. Germline CDR1 and CDR2: SEHNR and FQNEAQ (reference sequence). CDR3 bases: TGTGCCAGCAGCTTCCAGCGGACGAACACCGGGGAGCTGTTTTTT. It specifies CASSFQRTNTGELFF.

This clonotype has just a few counts. The chain recombines TRBV6-1 with TRBJ2-3; TRBD2 might be the D (5 bases). In germline, CDR1 is MNHNS, CDR2 SASEGT. V gave up 0 bases and J gave up 11 bases, with 12 bases separating them. The CDR3 consists of 13 residues. This CDR3 is CASSEAQRTGQYF. CDR3 coding DNA: TGTGCCAGCAGTGAAGCTCAAAGGACTGGGCAGTATTTT.

This clonotype was seen a handful of times. This sequence joins TRBV5-1 and TRBJ2-5; weak D call: TRBD1 (5 bases). V lost 0 bases and J lost 2, with 8 bases in between. This CDR3 has 14 amino acids. Germline loops: CDR1 SGHRS, CDR2 YFSETQ. CDR3 residues: CASSLGTPQETQYF. As DNA, the CDR3 is TGCGCCAGCAGCTTGGGGACACCACAAGAGACCCAGTACTTC.

This clonotype appeared a few times. The final CDR3 position lacks the conserved phenylalanine or tryptophan, pointing to a likely read error. In DNA form, the CDR3 reads TGTGCCAGCAGCCCTCAGGGGGAATACAATGAGCAGTTCCTC. Protein product: CASSPQGEYNEQFL. The chain joins TRBV7-7 to TRBJ2-5; 7 bases are shared with TRBD1. Gene TRBJ2-1 matches the end of the DNA better, so the J call may be wrong. This CDR3 contains 14 residues. In germline, CDR1 is SSHAT, CDR2 FNYEAQ (reference sequence).

Of note for this clonotype: A read error may produce the germline difference seen at one junction end. V gene TRBV2 combines with J gene TRBJ1-2; TRBD1 might be the D (6 bases). Per germline, CDR1 SNHLY and CDR2 FYNNEI. The CDR3 covers 11 residues. The CDR3 spells CASSEESWTAF. The CDR3 coding sequence is TGTGCCAGCAGTGAAGAGAGTTGGACAGCGTTC.

In its sample, this clonotype was seen a few times. The chain combines TRBV7-9 with TRBJ2-1; 13 positions agree with TRBD2. CDR1 is SEHNR and CDR2 is FQNEAQ in the germline V gene (reference sequence). This CDR3 spans 14 amino acids. Trimming at V came to 8 bases and at J to 5 bases, leaving 3 bases not matched to a gene. CDR3 sequence reads: CASHGLAGDNEQFF. Written as DNA, the CDR3 is TGTGCCAGCCACGGACTAGCGGGGGACAATGAGCAGTTCTTC.

This chain connects TRBV5-1 to TRBJ2-1; D ambiguous. The V end lost 4 bases, the J end lost 6 bases, and 14 bases lay between the germline ends. The CDR3 is 14 residues long. Germline CDR1 SGHRS, CDR2 YFSETQ. CDR3 bases: TGCGCCAGCAGCCCAGTCACGGGCCTCAATGAGCAGTTCTTC. Its protein product is CASSPVTGLNEQFF. Full variable domain (missing parts from reference TRBV5-1 and TRBJ2-1): KAGVTQTPRYLIKTRGQQVTLSCSPISGHRSVSWYQQTPGQGLQFLFEYFSETQRNKGNFPGRFSGRQFSNSRSEMNVSTLELGDSALYLCASSPVTGLNEQFFGPGTRLTVL.

The CDR3 sequence: CASSHWTSGKLAKNIQYF. The CDR3 DNA reads as TGTGCCAGCAGTCACTGGACTAGCGGAAAACTAGCCAAAAACATTCAGTACTTC. The chain has TRBV6-2 or TRBV6-3 and TRBJ2-4; TRBD2 matches at 10 bases. This CDR3 is 18 amino acids long. Per the germline V gene, CDR1 is MNHEY and CDR2 is SVGEGT. J lost 0 bases, V lost 5 bases, and 10 bases had no gene match.

The V call is TRBV4-2, the J call TRBJ1-5; maybe TRBD1 (5 bases). Germline V gives CDR1 LGHNA, CDR2 YNFKEQ. The CDR3 loop spans 14 amino acids. V was pared by 1 base and J by 4 bases, with 8 bases between. The CDR3 protein is CASSQVGGNQPQHF. CDR3 nucleotides: TGTGCCAGCAGCCAAGTTGGGGGAAATCAGCCCCAGCATTTT.

This clonotype was observed many times. This chain uses TRBV14 with TRBJ2-1; no clear D. The V end was cut by 1 base, the J end by 6 bases, with 7 bases between. Germline V gene lookup returns CDR1 SGHDN and CDR2 FVKESK. The CDR3 covers 13 residues. Here the CDR3 reads CASSQVLGNEQFF. As DNA, the CDR3 is TGTGCCAGCAGCCAAGTACTGGGCAATGAGCAGTTCTTC.

V and J are TRBV9 and TRBJ1-4, with D perhaps TRBD1 (6 bases). This CDR3 has 15 amino acids. Germline values: CDR1 SGDLS, CDR2 YYNGEE. The V and J ends lost 3 bases and 7 bases respectively, with 16 bases between them. CDR3 amino acids: CASSEQGSYREKLFF. The DNA of the CDR3 is TGTGCCAGCAGCGAACAGGGTTCTTATCGTGAAAAACTGTTTTTT.

The chain recombines TRBV19 with TRBJ2-2, with a weak D call TRBD1 (6 bases). The CDR3 consists of 16 residues. CDR1 LNHDA and CDR2 SQIVND come from the germline V gene (reference sequence). Trimming took 3 bases from V and 0 from J, leaving 11 bases between them. Written as DNA, the CDR3 is TGTGCCAGTAGTATTGTTGGGACATCGAACACCGGGGAGCTGTTTTTT. Translation gives CASSIVGTSNTGELFF.

This clonotype was seen repeatedly, ten times or more. V and J are TRBV5-1 and TRBJ2-1; 12 bases are a match to TRBD2. The germline V gene has CDR1 SGHRS and CDR2 YFSETQ. The CDR3 runs 18 residues. J gave up 1 base and V 0 bases, and 5 bases lay outside the gene matches. The CDR3 DNA follows: TGCGCCAGCAGCTTGGTCCCTAGCGGGGGGGCTTCCTACAATGAGCAGTTCTTC. This codes for CASSLVPSGGASYNEQFF.